This T cell receptor (beta chain) was observed in a study of early T cells in non-severe SARS-CoV-2 infection. Individually, cDNA molecules had unique molecular identifiers attached to them. Using its own MiXCR run on the 5' RACE reads, TCRdb lists one record per CDR3 protein. The repertoire consists of about 30,000 distinct CDR3 sequences, with approximately 6.3% occurring once and the leading ten covering 30% to 45%. The ends lost 0 bases at V and 1 base at J; junction bases unmatched: 1. Germline CDR1 and CDR2: MNHEY and SVGEGT. CDR3 length: 16 residues. There are a few counts of this clonotype. The source material was whole blood. This TCR was sampled from an adult who was a healthcare worker with PCR-confirmed SARS-CoV-2 infection or an uninfected control (not recorded which). This rearrangement joins TRBV6-2 or TRBV6-3 to TRBJ2-4; 9 positions agree with TRBD1. The CDR3: CASSYSGQGAKNIQYF. The CDR3 DNA follows: TGTGCCAGCAGTTACTCGGGACAGGGTGCCAAAAACATTCAGTACTTC.